The following is a T cell receptor (beta chain) sequence with its context. Those enrolled, adults aged 18 to 89 years, came from some 25 US areas. These data come from a study of blood T cell repertoires in COVID-19. The overall study: T cells, B-cell-depleted T cells, or PBMCs provided the cDNA or gDNA that served as material.

Methods used by the authors: From reference gene primer amplification, estimates of nucleated cell counts were derived. Some clones are missing from TCRdb's copy, which holds only in-frame ones; the method was immunoSEQ multiplex PCR. V and J calls and clone size are given by that table; D and trimming were obtained from the DNA. The repertoire holds about 320,000 clones, with roughly 90% as singletons. The CDR3 spans 16 residues. Trimming left V 0 bases short and J 9 bases short, with 17 bases between. The germline gives CDR1 MNHEY, CDR2 SMNVEV (reference sequence). Sequenced input: PBMCs or T cells enriched from blood (not recorded which). V gene TRBV27 combines with J gene TRBJ2-2, with D maybe TRBD2 (6 bases). This receptor was obtained from a man between 60 and 75 years old who had recovered from COVID-19. CDR3 in amino acids: CASSLSTGLRERELFF. The CDR3 DNA reads as TGTGCCAGCAGTTTATCGACGGGACTTAGGGAGAGGGAGCTGTTTTTT.